This TCR beta chain originates from a study of T-cell reconstitution after alpha-beta-depleted transplantation in children. Library preparation (for TCRbeta) was performed with unique molecular identifiers. From the PCR reads, TCRdb called clonotypes with MiXCR, one entry per CDR3 protein. Of fewer than 400,000 distinct CDR3 sequences detected, around 20% appear once; the ten largest clones hold over 9.5%. This clonotype was seen many times. This material consisted of PBMCs, mostly from graft donor cells, taken 180 days after TCRalphabeta/CD19-depleted stem cell transplant. The clonotype was recovered from a male patient under 18 who had a stem cell transplant for acute lymphoblastic leukemia, so the T cells may come from the graft donor.

The CDR3 reads CASTIAGGPPGELFF. The CDR3 DNA reads TGTGCCAGCACCATAGCGGGAGGGCCCCCCGGGGAGCTGTTTTTT. The chain links TRBV12-3 or TRBV12-4 to TRBJ2-2; TRBD2 agrees at 11 bases. The CDR3 has 15 residues. Trimming at V came to 7 bases and at J to 6 bases, leaving 7 bases not matched to a gene.